These T cell receptor beta chains were read from a single sample in a study of response to subunit inactivated influenza vaccine. From the RT-PCR reads, TCRdb called clonotypes with MiXCR, one entry per CDR3 protein. Found here are about 610,000 distinct CDR3 sequences, approximately 14% of them singletons; the top ten hold around 10%. The sample here was PBMCs from blood, taken about 13 days after vaccination. The origin of the receptors is a man aged 50 to 59 who received an inactivated influenza vaccine. CDR3s include the opening cysteine and the closing phenylalanine or tryptophan. Fields, in order: clone size, J gene, D gene, V gene, CDR3 DNA, CDR3 protein. D genes are given only for firm matches. For some rows the clone size is stated as once, few or many, or as a class when expanded; others skip it.

size: .
J: TRBJ2-3
D: .
V: TRBV27
DNA: TGTGCCAGCAGTTTAGGAGTGCGCGGAGATACGCAGTATTTT
CDR3: CASSLGVRGDTQYF

size: .
J: TRBJ2-1
D: .
V: TRBV6-2/TRBV6-3
DNA: TGTGCCAGCAGTAACGCCGGTAGATCCTACAATGAGCAGTTCTTC
CDR3: CASSNAGRSYNEQFF

size: .
J: TRBJ2-5
D: TRBD1
V: TRBV12-3/TRBV12-4
DNA: TGTGCCAGCACTACGGACAGGGTACAGTACTTC
CDR3: CASTTDRVQYF

size: few
J: TRBJ2-3
D: TRBD1
V: TRBV12-3/TRBV12-4
DNA: TGTGCCAGCAGTGCCGGGACAGCGGGCACAGATACGCAGTATTTT
CDR3: CASSAGTAGTDTQYF

size: .
J: TRBJ2-1
D: .
V: TRBV9
DNA: TGTGCCAGCAGCGTAGATAGGTTCTACAATGAGCAGTTCTTC
CDR3: CASSVDRFYNEQFF

size: few
J: TRBJ2-1
D: TRBD2
V: TRBV20-1
DNA: TGCAGTGCTAGAGAGCCGGGAGGGCCGGGTAATGAGCAGTTCTTC
CDR3: CSAREPGGPGNEQFF

size: .
J: TRBJ2-3
D: .
V: TRBV15
DNA: TGTGCCACCAGCAGCCGGATAAGACCAGATACGCAGTATTTT
CDR3: CATSSRIRPDTQYF

size: many
J: TRBJ2-1
D: .
V: TRBV11-1
DNA: TGTGCCAGCAGCCTAGGGACCTATACGTACTTGAGCTCCTACAATGAGCAGTTCTTC
CDR3: CASSLGTYTYLSSYNEQFF

size: .
J: TRBJ2-2
D: .
V: TRBV9
DNA: TGTGCCAGCAGCGTAGTTGCGAACACCGGGGAGCTGTTTTTT
CDR3: CASSVVANTGELFF

size: .
J: TRBJ2-6
D: .
V: TRBV6-2/TRBV6-3
DNA: TGTGCCAGCAGTTACTCGAGCGCAGGGTCTGGGGCCAACGTCCTGACTTTC
CDR3: CASSYSSAGSGANVLTF

size: few
J: TRBJ2-5
D: TRBD2
V: TRBV6-2/TRBV6-3
DNA: TGTGCCATTACTGGACTAGCGGGAGAGACCCAGTACTTC
CDR3: CAITGLAGETQYF

size: .
J: TRBJ2-7
D: TRBD2
V: TRBV7-6
DNA: TGTGCCAGCAGCCCAAGCGGGAGAGGCGAGCAGTACTTC
CDR3: CASSPSGRGEQYF

size: .
J: TRBJ2-2
D: TRBD1
V: TRBV18
DNA: TGTGCCAGCTCACTTTCCGGGACAGGGGACACCGGGGAGCTGTTTTTT
CDR3: CASSLSGTGDTGELFF

size: few
J: TRBJ1-2
D: .
V: TRBV30
DNA: TGTGCCTGGAGTGTATGGTCCCAGGGGAGCACCTTC
CDR3: CAWSVWSQGSTF

size: .
J: TRBJ2-1
D: TRBD2
V: TRBV29-1
DNA: TGCAGCGTTGAGGCGACTAGCGTAAACTACAATGAGCAGTTCTTC
CDR3: CSVEATSVNYNEQFF

size: few
J: TRBJ2-1
D: TRBD2
V: TRBV7-2
DNA: TGTGCCAGCAGCTTAGGGTGGGAGGGTGAGCAGTTCTTC
CDR3: CASSLGWEGEQFF

size: few
J: TRBJ1-2
D: .
V: TRBV7-2
DNA: TGTGCCAGCAGCTTAGGTGGGACACACGTAACGGGCTACACCTTC
CDR3: CASSLGGTHVTGYTF

size: few
J: TRBJ2-1
D: TRBD2
V: TRBV12-3/TRBV12-4
DNA: TGTGCCAGCAGGGGACTAGCGGAATACAATGAGCAGTTCTTC
CDR3: CASRGLAEYNEQFF

size: few
J: TRBJ2-5
D: TRBD1
V: TRBV5-1
DNA: TGCGCCAGCAGCTTAGCCACAGGGGCGCGACAAGAGACCCAGTACTTC
CDR3: CASSLATGARQETQYF

size: few
J: TRBJ2-6
D: TRBD1
V: TRBV11-2
DNA: TGTGCCAGCAGCTTAGTACTAAGGATTCGGGACAGAAACTCTGGGGCCAACGTCCTGACTTTC
CDR3: CASSLVLRIRDRNSGANVLTF

size: once
J: TRBJ2-3
D: TRBD2
V: TRBV6-2/TRBV6-3
DNA: TGTGCCAGCAGTTACTTTAGGTCTAGCGGGTCAGATACGCAGTATTTT
CDR3: CASSYFRSSGSDTQYF

size: many
J: TRBJ2-2
D: TRBD2
V: TRBV29-1
DNA: TGCAGCGTCTTTCGGCCTAGCGGGATGAACACCGGGGAGCTGTTTTTT
CDR3: CSVFRPSGMNTGELFF

size: few
J: TRBJ2-3
D: TRBD2
V: TRBV11-2
DNA: TGTGCCAGCAGCCGGGGAGGGAGAGATACGCAGTATTTT
CDR3: CASSRGGRDTQYF

size: .
J: TRBJ2-1
D: TRBD1
V: TRBV5-1
DNA: TGCGCCAGCAGCTTACAGGGGGTGGTTTTCGATGAGCAGTTCTTC
CDR3: CASSLQGVVFDEQFF